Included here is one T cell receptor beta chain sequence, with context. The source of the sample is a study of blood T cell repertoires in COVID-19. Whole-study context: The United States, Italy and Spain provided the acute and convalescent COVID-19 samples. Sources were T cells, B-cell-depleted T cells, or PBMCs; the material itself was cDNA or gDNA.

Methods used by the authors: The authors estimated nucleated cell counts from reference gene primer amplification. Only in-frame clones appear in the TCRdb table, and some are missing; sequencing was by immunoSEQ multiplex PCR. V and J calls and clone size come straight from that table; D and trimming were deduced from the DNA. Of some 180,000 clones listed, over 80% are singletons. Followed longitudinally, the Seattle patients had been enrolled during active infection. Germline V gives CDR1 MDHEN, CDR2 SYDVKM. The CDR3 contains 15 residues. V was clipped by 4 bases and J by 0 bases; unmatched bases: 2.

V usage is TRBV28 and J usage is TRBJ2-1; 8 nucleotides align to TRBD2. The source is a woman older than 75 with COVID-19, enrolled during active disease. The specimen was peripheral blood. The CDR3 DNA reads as TGTGCCAGCAGTTCGGGGGGGCCCTCCTACAATGAGCAGTTCTTC. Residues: CASSSGGPSYNEQFF.